These 14 T cell receptor beta chains share one sample of origin, sequenced in a study of CD8 T cells in ankylosing spondylitis. TCRdb independently ran MiXCR on the 5' RACE reads; one entry per CDR3 protein. The data contain under 300,000 distinct CDR3 sequences, more than 9% of them singletons. Sequenced sample: blood, either unsorted or a sorted T cell fraction (not recorded which). The receptor source for this set is a male donor with ankylosing spondylitis or in good health (not recorded which).

The sample holds many counts of this clonotype. V gene TRBV20-1 combines with J gene TRBJ2-3; a possible D gene is TRBD2 (6 bases). Germline CDR1 and CDR2: DFQATT and SNEGSKA (reference sequence). The CDR3 runs to 14 residues. Trimming pared 0 bases from V and 0 bases from J, leaving 7 bases between. The DNA for the CDR3 is TGCAGTGCTAGAGATGGGGGGAGCACAGATACGCAGTATTTT. Translation gives CSARDGGSTDTQYF.

Only a few counts were recorded for this clonotype. The rearrangement links TRBV18 to TRBJ2-4, with D unresolved. This CDR3 has 15 amino acids. Germline CDR1 is KGHSH and CDR2 is LQKENI. Trimming cost V 5 bases and J 0 bases, with 11 bases left between them. CDR3 nucleotides: TGTGCCAGCTCATCTAGTGAATTAGCCAAAAACATTCAGTACTTC. The encoded protein is CASSSSELAKNIQYF.

This clonotype has at least ten counts. CDR3 loop: CSVTDRGGWNTEAFF. Written as DNA, the CDR3 is TGCAGTGTCACCGACAGGGGAGGATGGAACACTGAAGCTTTCTTT. The chain employs TRBV20-1 and TRBJ1-1; TRBD1 matches 8 bases. Germline V gene lookup returns CDR1 DFQATT and CDR2 SNEGSKA (reference sequence). V lost 7 bases and J lost 1; bases outside the gene matches: 11. CDR3 length: 15 amino acids.

The gene calls are TRBV12-3 or TRBV12-4 and TRBJ1-5; 12 bases line up with TRBD1. This CDR3 comprises 18 residues. Trimming removed 2 bases from V and 3 bases from J; junction bases left unmatched: 8. CDR3 sequence reads: CASSLKNGTGGTNQPQHF. CDR3 DNA sequence: TGTGCCAGCAGTTTAAAAAATGGGACAGGGGGCACCAATCAGCCCCAGCATTTT.

In this sample, this clonotype turned up many times. The chain is built from TRBV29-1 and TRBJ2-2, with TRBD2 identical over 7 bases. J was trimmed by 5 bases and V by 5 bases; bases with no gene match: 8. This CDR3 is built from 14 residues. From germline, CDR1 is SQVTM and CDR2 ANQGSEA. In DNA form, the CDR3 reads TGCAGCGTTTGGGCGGGAGCAGGGACCGGGGAGCTGTTTTTT. Its protein is CSVWAGAGTGELFF.

This clonotype was seen at least ten times. The genes are TRBV5-4 and TRBJ1-1; D call uncertain. Trimming removed 0 bases from V and 6 bases from J, with 15 bases in between. The germline gives CDR1 SGHNT, CDR2 YYREEE (reference sequence). The CDR3 contains 15 residues. CDR3 DNA: TGTGCCAGCAGCTTGGAAGTTGTGGTTTCGGCTGAAGCTTTCTTT. Translated, it gives CASSLEVVVSAEAFF.

This clonotype was detected ten times or more. This chain joins TRBV5-1 and TRBJ2-1; 10 nucleotides agree with TRBD2. CDR3 length equals 15 residues. Germline V gives CDR1 SGHRS, CDR2 YFSETQ. J lost 6 bases, V lost 2 bases, and 5 bases had no gene match. The CDR3 DNA reads as TGCGCCAGCAGCTTATTAGCGGGGGGATCCAATGAGCAGTTCTTC. Translating it yields CASSLLAGGSNEQFF.

This clonotype was recorded many times. The chain links TRBV10-3 to TRBJ1-1; maybe TRBD1 (5 bases). Germline CDR1 and CDR2: ENHRY and SYGVKD. Deletions cut 8 bases from V and 2 bases from J, with 15 bases between. The CDR3 covers 14 residues. The CDR3 loop is CAIGPDRDNTEAFF. In DNA form, the CDR3 reads TGTGCCATCGGACCCGACAGAGATAACACTGAAGCTTTCTTT.

The chain recombines TRBV5-1 with TRBJ2-5; 7 nucleotides match TRBD1. The CDR3 has 14 residues. V gave up 2 bases and J gave up 0 bases; unmatched junction bases: 1. CDR1 and CDR2 from the germline V gene are SGHRS and YFSETQ. The CDR3 here is CASSLQGNQETQYF. The CDR3 nucleotides read TGCGCCAGCAGCTTACAGGGGAACCAAGAGACCCAGTACTTC.

This clonotype was observed many times. The genes are TRBV5-5 and TRBJ1-1; D gene uncertain. This CDR3 spans 17 amino acids. In germline, CDR1 is SGHKS, CDR2 YYEKEE (reference sequence). V was pared by 0 bases and J by 5 bases, with 20 bases between. The CDR3 DNA sequence: TGTGCCAGCAGCTTGGAAGGCAGGCGGCTAGAAAGGACTGAAGCTTTCTTT. This codes for CASSLEGRRLERTEAFF.

This chain links TRBV12-3 or TRBV12-4 with TRBJ1-2, with D uncertain. The CDR3 is 12 amino acids. V dropped 0 bases and J dropped 10 bases, with 9 bases sitting between them. CDR3 coding DNA: TGTGCCAGCAGTTTAGCAGGCAATGTCTACACCTTC. It translates to CASSLAGNVYTF.

The V call is TRBV2, the J call TRBJ2-6; D not resolved. Trimming shortened V by 6 bases and J by 2 bases, and 11 bases separated the two germline ends. The germline CDR1 and CDR2 sequences are SNHLY and FYNNEI. The CDR3 is made up of 15 amino acids. The chain's CDR3 is CASRPAPAGANVLTF. The CDR3 DNA follows: TGTGCCAGCAGACCCGCTCCGGCTGGGGCCAACGTCCTGACTTTC.

For the CDR3, the DNA is TGTGCCAGCAGCCAAGAAAAAAGGGACTATGGCTACACCTTC. As protein: CASSQEKRDYGYTF. The chain recombines TRBV4-2 with TRBJ1-2; D uncertain. V dropped 0 bases and J dropped 3 bases, with 8 bases sitting between them. The germline CDR1 and CDR2 sequences are LGHNA and YNFKEQ. The CDR3 is 14 amino acids.

This clonotype was detected many times. V is TRBV12-3 or TRBV12-4 and J is TRBJ2-7; no reliable D call. Trimming took 5 bases from V and 2 from J, leaving 4 bases between them. The CDR3 runs to 11 residues. As DNA, the CDR3 is TGTGCCAGCAGTCCCACCTACGAGCAGTACTTC. Protein: CASSPTYEQYF.